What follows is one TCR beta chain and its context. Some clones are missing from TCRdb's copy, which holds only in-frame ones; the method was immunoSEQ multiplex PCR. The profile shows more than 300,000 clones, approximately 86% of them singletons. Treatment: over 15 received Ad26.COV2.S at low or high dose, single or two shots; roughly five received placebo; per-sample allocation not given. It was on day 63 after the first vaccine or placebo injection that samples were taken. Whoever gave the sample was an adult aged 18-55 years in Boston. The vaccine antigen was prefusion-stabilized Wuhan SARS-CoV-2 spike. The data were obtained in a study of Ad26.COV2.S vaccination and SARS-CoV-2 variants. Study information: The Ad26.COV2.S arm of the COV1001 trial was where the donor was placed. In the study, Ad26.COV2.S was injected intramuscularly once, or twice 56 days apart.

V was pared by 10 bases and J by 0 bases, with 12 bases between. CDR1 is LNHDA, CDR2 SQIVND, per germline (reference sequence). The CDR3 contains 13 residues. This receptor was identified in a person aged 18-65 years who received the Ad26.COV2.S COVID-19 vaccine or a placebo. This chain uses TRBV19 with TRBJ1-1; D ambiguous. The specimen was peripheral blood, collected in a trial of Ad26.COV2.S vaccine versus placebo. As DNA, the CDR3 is TGTGCCACTGCTACTCGGGTGAACACTGAAGCTTTCTTT. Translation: CATATRVNTEAFF.